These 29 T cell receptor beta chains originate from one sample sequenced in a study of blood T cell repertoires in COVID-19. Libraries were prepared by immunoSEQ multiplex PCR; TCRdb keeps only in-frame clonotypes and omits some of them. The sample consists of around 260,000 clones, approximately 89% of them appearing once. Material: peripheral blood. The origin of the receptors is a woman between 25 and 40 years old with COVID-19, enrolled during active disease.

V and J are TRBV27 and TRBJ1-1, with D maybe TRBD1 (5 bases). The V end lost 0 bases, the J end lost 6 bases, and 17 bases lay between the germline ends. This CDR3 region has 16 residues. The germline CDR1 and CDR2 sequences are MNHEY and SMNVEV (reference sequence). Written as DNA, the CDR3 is TGTGCCAGCAGTTTATCCCCCTTGGGAACCAGGGCTGAAGCTTTCTTT. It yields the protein CASSLSPLGTRAEAFF.

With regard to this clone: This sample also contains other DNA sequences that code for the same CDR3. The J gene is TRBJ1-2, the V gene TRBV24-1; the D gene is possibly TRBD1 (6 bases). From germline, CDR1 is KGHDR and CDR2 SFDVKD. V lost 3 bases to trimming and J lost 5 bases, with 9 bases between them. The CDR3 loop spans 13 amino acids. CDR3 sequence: CATSDGDTYGYTF. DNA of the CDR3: TGTGCCACCAGTGATGGGGACACTTATGGCTACACCTTC.

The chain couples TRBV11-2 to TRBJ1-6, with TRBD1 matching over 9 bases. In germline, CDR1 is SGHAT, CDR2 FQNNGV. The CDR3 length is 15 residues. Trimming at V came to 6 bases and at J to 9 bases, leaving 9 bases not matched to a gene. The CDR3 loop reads CASRRPGQGISPLHF. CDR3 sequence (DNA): TGTGCCAGCAGACGACCGGGACAGGGAATTTCACCCCTCCACTTT.

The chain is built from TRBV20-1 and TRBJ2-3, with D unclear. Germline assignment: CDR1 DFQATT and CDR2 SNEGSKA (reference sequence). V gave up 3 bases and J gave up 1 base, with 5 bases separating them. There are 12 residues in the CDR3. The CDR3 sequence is CSASFGTDTQYF. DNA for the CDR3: TGCAGTGCTAGTTTCGGCACAGATACGCAGTATTTT.

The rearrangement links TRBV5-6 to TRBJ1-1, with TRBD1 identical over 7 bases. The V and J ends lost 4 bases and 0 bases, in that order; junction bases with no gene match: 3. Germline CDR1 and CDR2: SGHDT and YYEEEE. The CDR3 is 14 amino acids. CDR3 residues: CASSGDRLNTEAFF. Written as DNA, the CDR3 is TGTGCCAGCAGCGGGGACAGATTGAACACTGAAGCTTTCTTT.

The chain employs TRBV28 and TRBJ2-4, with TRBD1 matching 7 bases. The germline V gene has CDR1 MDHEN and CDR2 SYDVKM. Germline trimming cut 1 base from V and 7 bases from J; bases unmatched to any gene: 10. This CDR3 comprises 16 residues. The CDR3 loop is CASSLSRDRRVNIQYF. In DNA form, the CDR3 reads TGTGCCAGCAGTTTATCCAGGGACAGAAGGGTGAACATTCAGTACTTC.

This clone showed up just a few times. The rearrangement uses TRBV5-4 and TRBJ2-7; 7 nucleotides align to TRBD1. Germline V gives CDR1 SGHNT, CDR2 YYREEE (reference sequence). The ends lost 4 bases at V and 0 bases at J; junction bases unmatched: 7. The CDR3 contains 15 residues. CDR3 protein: CASSRRQGLSYEQYF. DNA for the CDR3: TGTGCCAGCAGCCGTCGACAGGGCCTCTCCTACGAGCAGTACTTC.

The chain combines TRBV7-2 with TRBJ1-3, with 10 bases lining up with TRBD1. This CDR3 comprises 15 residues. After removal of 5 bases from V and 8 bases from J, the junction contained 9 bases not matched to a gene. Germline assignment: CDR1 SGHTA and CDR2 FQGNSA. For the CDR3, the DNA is TGTGCCAGCAGCCCCGGGACAGGGGAGAGATACACCATATATTTT. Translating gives CASSPGTGERYTIYF.

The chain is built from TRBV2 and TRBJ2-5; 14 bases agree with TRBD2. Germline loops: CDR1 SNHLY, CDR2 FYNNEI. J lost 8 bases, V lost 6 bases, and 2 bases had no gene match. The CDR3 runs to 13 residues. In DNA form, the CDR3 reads TGTGCCAGCAGGGGACTAGCGGGAGTCACCCAGTACTTC. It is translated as CASRGLAGVTQYF.

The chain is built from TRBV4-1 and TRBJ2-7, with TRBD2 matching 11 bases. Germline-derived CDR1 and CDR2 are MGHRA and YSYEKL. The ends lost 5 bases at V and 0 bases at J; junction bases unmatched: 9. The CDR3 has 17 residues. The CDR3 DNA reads TGCGCCAGCAGCTTGGGGCTAGCGGGAGGTTACTCCTACGAGCAGTACTTC. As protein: CASSLGLAGGYSYEQYF.

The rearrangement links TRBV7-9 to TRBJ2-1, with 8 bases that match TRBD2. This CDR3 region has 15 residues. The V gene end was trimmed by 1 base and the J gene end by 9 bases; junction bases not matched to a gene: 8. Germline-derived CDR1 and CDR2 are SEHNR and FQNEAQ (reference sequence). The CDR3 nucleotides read TGTGCCAGCAGCTTAGGATCGGGAGGGCGAGGTGAGCAGTTCTTC. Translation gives CASSLGSGGRGEQFF. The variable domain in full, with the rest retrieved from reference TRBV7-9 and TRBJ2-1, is DTGVSQNPRHKITKRGQNVTFRCDPISEHNRLYWYRQTLGQGPEFLTYFQNEAQLEKSRLLSDRFSAERPKGSFSTLEIQRTEQGDSAMYLCASSLGSGGRGEQFFGPGTRLTVL.

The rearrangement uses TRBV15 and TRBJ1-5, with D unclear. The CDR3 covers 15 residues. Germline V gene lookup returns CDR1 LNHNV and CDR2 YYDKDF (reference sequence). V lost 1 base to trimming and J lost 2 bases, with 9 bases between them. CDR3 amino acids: CATSRVRAGNQPQHF. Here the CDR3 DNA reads TGTGCCACCAGCAGAGTTAGAGCTGGCAATCAGCCCCAGCATTTT.

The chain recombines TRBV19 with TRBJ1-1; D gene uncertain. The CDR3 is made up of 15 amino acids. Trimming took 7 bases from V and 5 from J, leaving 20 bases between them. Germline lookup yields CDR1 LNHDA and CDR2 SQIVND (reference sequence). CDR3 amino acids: CASTLWWGGGTEAFF. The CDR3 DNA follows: TGTGCCAGTACCCTATGGTGGGGAGGTGGAACTGAAGCTTTCTTT. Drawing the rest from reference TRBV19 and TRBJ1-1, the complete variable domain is DGGITQSPKYLFRKEGQNVTLSCEQNLNHDAMYWYRQDPGQGLRLIYYSQIVNDFQKGDIAEGYSVSREKKESFPLTVTSAQKNPTAFYLCASTLWWGGGTEAFFGQGTRLTVV.

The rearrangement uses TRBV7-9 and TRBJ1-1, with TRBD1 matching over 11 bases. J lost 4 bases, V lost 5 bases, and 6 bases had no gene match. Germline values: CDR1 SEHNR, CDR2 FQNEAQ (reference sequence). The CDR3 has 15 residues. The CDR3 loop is CASSRKGTGGTEAFF. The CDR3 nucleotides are TGTGCCAGCAGCCGTAAGGGGACAGGGGGCACTGAAGCTTTCTTT.

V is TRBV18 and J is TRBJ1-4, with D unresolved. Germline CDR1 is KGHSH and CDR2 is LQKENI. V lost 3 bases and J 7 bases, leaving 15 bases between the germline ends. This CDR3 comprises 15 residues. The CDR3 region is CASSPPTGGGEKLFF. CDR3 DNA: TGTGCCAGCTCACCCCCGACGGGAGGAGGTGAAAAACTGTTTTTT. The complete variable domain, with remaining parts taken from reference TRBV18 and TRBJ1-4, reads NAGVMQNPRHLVRRRGQEARLRCSPMKGHSHVYWYRQLPEEGLKFMVYLQKENIIDESGMPKERFSAEFPKEGPSILRIQQVVRGDSAAYFCASSPPTGGGEKLFFGSGTQLSVL.

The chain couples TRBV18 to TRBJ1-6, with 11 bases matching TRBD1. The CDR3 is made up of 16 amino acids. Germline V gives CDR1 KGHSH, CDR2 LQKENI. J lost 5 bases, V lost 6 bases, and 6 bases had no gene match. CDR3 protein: CASSARDRGNNSPLHF. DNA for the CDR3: TGTGCCAGCTCGGCCCGGGACAGGGGGAATAATTCACCCCTCCACTTT.

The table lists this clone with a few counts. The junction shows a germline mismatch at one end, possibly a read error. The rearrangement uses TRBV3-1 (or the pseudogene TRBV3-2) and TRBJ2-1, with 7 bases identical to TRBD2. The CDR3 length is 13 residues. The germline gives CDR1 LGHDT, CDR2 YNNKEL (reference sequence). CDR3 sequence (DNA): TGTGCGAGCATGCTAGCGGAAGGCAATGAGCAGTTCTTC. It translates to CASMLAEGNEQFF.

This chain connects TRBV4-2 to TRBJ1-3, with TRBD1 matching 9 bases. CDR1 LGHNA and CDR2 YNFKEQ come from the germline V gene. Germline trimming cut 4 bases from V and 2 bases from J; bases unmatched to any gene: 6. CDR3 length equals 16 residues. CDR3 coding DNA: TGTGCCAGCAGCCGCGGCGACAGGGGGACTGGAAACACCATATATTTT. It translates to CASSRGDRGTGNTIYF.

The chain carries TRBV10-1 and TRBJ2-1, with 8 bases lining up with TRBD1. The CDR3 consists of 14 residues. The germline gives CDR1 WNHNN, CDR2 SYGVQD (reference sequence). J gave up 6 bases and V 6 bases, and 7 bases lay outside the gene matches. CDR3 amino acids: CASSRTGPGNEQFF. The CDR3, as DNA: TGCGCCAGCAGCCGGACAGGGCCGGGCAATGAGCAGTTCTTC.

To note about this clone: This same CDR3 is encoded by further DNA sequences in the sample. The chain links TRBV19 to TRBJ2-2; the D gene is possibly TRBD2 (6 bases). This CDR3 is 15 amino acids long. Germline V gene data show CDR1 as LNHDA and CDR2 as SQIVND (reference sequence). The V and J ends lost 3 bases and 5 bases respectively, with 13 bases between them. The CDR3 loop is CASSIPGRGTGELFF. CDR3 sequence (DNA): TGTGCCAGTAGTATCCCCGGTCGGGGGACCGGGGAGCTGTTTTTT.

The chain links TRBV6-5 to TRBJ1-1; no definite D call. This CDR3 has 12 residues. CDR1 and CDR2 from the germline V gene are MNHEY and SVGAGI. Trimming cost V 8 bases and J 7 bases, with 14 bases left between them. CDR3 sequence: CASGLGGNEAFF. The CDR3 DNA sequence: TGTGCCAGCGGATTAGGAGGTAATGAAGCTTTCTTT.

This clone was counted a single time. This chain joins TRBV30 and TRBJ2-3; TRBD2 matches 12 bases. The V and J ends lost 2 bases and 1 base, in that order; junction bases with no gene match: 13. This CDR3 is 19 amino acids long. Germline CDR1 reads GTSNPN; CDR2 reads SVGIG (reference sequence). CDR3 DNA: TGTGCCTGGAGTTTTTTCCGGCTAGCGGGAGGGCGGGGCACAGATACGCAGTATTTT. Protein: CAWSFFRLAGGRGTDTQYF.

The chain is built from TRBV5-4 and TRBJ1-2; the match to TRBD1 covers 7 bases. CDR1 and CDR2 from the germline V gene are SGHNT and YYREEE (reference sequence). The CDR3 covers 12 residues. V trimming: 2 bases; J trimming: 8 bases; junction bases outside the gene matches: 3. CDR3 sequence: CASSLRQGGYTF. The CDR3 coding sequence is TGTGCCAGCAGCTTAAGACAGGGCGGCTACACCTTC.

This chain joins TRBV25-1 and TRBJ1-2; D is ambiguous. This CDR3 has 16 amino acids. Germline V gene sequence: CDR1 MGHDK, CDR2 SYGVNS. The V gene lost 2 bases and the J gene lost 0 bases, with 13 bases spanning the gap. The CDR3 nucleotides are TGTGCCAGCAGTGAAGGGAGAGGAAATACTAACTATGGCTACACCTTC. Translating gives CASSEGRGNTNYGYTF.

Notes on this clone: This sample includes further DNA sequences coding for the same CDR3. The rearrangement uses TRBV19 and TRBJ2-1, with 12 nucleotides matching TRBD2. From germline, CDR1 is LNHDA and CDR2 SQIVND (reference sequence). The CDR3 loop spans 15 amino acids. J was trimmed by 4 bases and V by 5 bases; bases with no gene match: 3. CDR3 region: CASSQGLAGYNEQFF. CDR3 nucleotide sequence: TGTGCCAGTAGTCAGGGACTAGCGGGTTACAATGAGCAGTTCTTC. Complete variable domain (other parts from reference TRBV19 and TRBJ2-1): DGGITQSPKYLFRKEGQNVTLSCEQNLNHDAMYWYRQDPGQGLRLIYYSQIVNDFQKGDIAEGYSVSREKKESFPLTVTSAQKNPTAFYLCASSQGLAGYNEQFFGPGTRLTVL.

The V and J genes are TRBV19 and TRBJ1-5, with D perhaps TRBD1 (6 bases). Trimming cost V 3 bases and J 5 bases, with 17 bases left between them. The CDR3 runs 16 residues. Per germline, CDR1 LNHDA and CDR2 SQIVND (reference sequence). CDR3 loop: CASSIMIGTHHQPQHF. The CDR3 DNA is TGTGCCAGTAGTATTATGATCGGGACACATCATCAGCCCCAGCATTTT.

The CDR3 loop is CASSFGQGNTGELFF. CDR3 sequence (DNA): TGTGCCAGCAGCTTTGGGCAGGGGAACACCGGGGAGCTGTTTTTT. The chain employs TRBV7-9 and TRBJ2-2; maybe TRBD1 (5 bases). CDR1 and CDR2 from the germline V gene are SEHNR and FQNEAQ (reference sequence). The V end was cut by 3 bases, the J end by 1 base, with 9 bases between. The CDR3 is 15 amino acids.

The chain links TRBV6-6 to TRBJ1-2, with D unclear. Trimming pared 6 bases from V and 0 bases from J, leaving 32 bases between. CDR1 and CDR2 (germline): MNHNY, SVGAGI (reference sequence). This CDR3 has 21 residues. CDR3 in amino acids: CASSRDTDLFAPDQSNYGYTF. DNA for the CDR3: TGTGCCAGCAGCCGAGACACCGACCTTTTTGCTCCAGATCAATCTAACTATGGCTACACCTTC.

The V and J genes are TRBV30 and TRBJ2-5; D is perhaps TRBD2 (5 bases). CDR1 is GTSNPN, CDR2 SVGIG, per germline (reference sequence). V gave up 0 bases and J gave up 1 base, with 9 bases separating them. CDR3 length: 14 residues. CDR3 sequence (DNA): TGTGCCTGGAGTGTACGAGGGTTCCAAGAGACCCAGTACTTC. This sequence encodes CAWSVRGFQETQYF.